This T cell receptor beta chain emerged from a study of a mutant IDH1 vaccine in newly diagnosed glioma. Looking at the study overall: Treated patients, averaging around 40 years, were around 60% male and about 40% female. Radiotherapy, temozolomide, or both had been given previously, and both were given to most. The study, taken as a whole, reports: Shifts in the top peripheral T cell clonotypes seemed unrelated to pseudoprogression.

CDR3 length: 19 amino acids. V was pared by 5 bases and J by 1 base, with 18 bases of the junction left unmatched. Germline CDR1 reads MDHEN; CDR2 reads SYDVKM. On this clone: The antigen remains unidentified.

Profiling relied on immunoSEQ multiplex PCR, and the TCRdb table lists in-frame clones only, not all of them. The sample has 90,000 to 100,000 clones; over 85% are singletons. As for time point: baseline, week 1 (first vaccination visit). This sample's treatment: pre-vaccination baseline after standard-of-care therapy. V gene TRBV28 combines with J gene TRBJ1-1; 8 bases are shared with TRBD1. The specimen comprised PBMCs, sampled from a glioma patient treated with radiotherapy, temozolomide or both. This receptor was identified in a woman in her fifties or sixties with glioma. CDR3 amino acids: CASSDRGPFTTIKNTEAFF. In DNA form, the CDR3 reads TGTGCCAGCAGTGACAGGGGCCCGTTTACCACTATTAAGAACACTGAAGCTTTCTTT.